This passage covers 23 T cell receptor beta chains from one sample sequenced in a study of technical replicates of blood from a few donors. Data came from immunoSEQ multiplex PCR; TCRdb stores just in-frame clones and leaves some out. The table lists 70,000 or so clones, about 90% of them singletons. Sequenced sample: PBMCs. The receptors were sampled from a human donor in good health. Some clones in this sample may be carry-over from other donors' samples.

V usage is TRBV2 and J usage is TRBJ1-5; D is possibly TRBD1 (6 bases). This CDR3 has 14 residues. The ends were cut back, 9 bases at V and 3 bases at J, with 15 bases in the middle. Germline lookup yields CDR1 SNHLY and CDR2 FYNNEI. The CDR3 sequence is CARGGGSLNQPQHF. The CDR3 DNA is TGTGCCAGAGGGGGGGGCTCCCTCAATCAGCCCCAGCATTTT.

The chain employs TRBV30 and TRBJ2-1; D is possibly TRBD2 (6 bases). From germline, CDR1 is GTSNPN and CDR2 SVGIG (reference sequence). CDR3 size: 14 residues. Trimming took off 1 base at V and 9 bases at J, with 16 bases between the two ends. In DNA, the CDR3 is TGTGCCTGGAGTGGGCTAGCGCGAGGAGGTGAGCAGTTCTTC. It codes for CAWSGLARGGEQFF.

CDR3 sequence: CSVDKGGGQYF. CDR3 DNA sequence: TGCAGCGTTGATAAGGGAGGTGGGCAGTACTTC. The chain couples TRBV29-1 to TRBJ2-7; a possible D gene is TRBD2 (6 bases). The CDR3 covers 11 residues. V was shortened by 3 bases and J by 9 bases, with 12 bases between the two germline ends. Germline V lookup: CDR1 SQVTM, CDR2 ANQGSEA.

Here the CDR3 DNA reads TGTGCCTGGACTACTTACAATGAGCAGTTCTTC. Amino acids: CAWTTYNEQFF. The J gene is TRBJ2-1, the V gene TRBV30; D call uncertain. Germline CDR1 and CDR2: GTSNPN and SVGIG (reference sequence). There are 11 residues in the CDR3. The V and J ends lost 4 bases and 4 bases respectively, with 5 bases between them.

V is TRBV29-1 and J is TRBJ1-1, with 7 positions matching TRBD1. V shed 6 bases and J 0 bases; nucleotides not matched to a gene: 13. Germline V gene lookup returns CDR1 SQVTM and CDR2 ANQGSEA. The CDR3 covers 16 residues. CDR3: CSVSGTRGGMNTEAFF. The CDR3 region has the DNA TGCAGCGTATCGGGGACACGAGGGGGCATGAACACTGAAGCTTTCTTT.

The chain uses TRBV2 and TRBJ1-2; D gene ambiguous. Germline V gene data show CDR1 as SNHLY and CDR2 as FYNNEI. V was cut by 7 bases and J by 5 bases, with 17 bases left in between. The CDR3 totals 14 residues. The CDR3 loop is CASNGGRSLYGYTF. The CDR3 coding sequence is TGTGCCAGCAACGGCGGCAGAAGTCTATATGGCTACACCTTC.

V gene TRBV5-1 combines with J gene TRBJ2-1; 8 bases are a match to TRBD1. This CDR3 has 17 amino acids. CDR1 is SGHRS, CDR2 YFSETQ, per germline. J gave up 6 bases and V 3 bases, and 14 bases lay outside the gene matches. The CDR3: CASSSGQGGLSGNEQFF. CDR3 in DNA: TGCGCCAGCAGCTCCGGACAGGGAGGATTGTCTGGCAATGAGCAGTTCTTC.

V gene TRBV5-1 combines with J gene TRBJ2-2; TRBD2 agrees at 13 bases. V trimming: 2 bases; J trimming: 12 bases; junction bases outside the gene matches: 4. Per germline, CDR1 SGHRS and CDR2 YFSETQ. This CDR3 comprises 14 residues. This CDR3 reads CASSLLAGGVQLFF. CDR3 coding DNA: TGCGCCAGCAGCTTACTAGCGGGAGGGGTGCAGCTGTTTTTT.

CDR3 bases: TGTGCCAGCTCCCAGCAGGGGGCAGGATGGGAGACCCAGTACTTC. Its protein product is CASSQQGAGWETQYF. The chain recombines TRBV18 with TRBJ2-5; 8 nucleotides agree with TRBD1. This CDR3 region has 15 residues. The V and J ends lost 6 bases and 5 bases, in that order; junction bases with no gene match: 11. Germline CDR1 reads KGHSH; CDR2 reads LQKENI.

CDR3 nucleotides: TGCGCCAGCAGCCAAGATTACAGGAACACCGGGGAGCTGTTTTTT. Protein sequence: CASSQDYRNTGELFF. This chain connects TRBV4-3 to TRBJ2-2; D remains unclear. Trimming left V 0 bases short and J 1 base short, with 6 bases between. Germline V gives CDR1 LGHNA, CDR2 YSLEER. CDR3 length equals 15 residues.

This chain uses TRBV2 with TRBJ2-7; D remains unclear. Trimming shortened V by 3 bases and J by 6 bases, and 12 bases separated the two germline ends. Germline loops: CDR1 SNHLY, CDR2 FYNNEI. The CDR3 runs 13 residues. Written as DNA, the CDR3 is TGTGCCAGCAGTGACGCGTGGTCGGGCGAGCAGTACTTC. This sequence encodes CASSDAWSGEQYF.

The V call is TRBV28, the J call TRBJ2-1, with 12 bases matching TRBD2. The V and J ends lost 2 bases and 8 bases, in that order; junction bases with no gene match: 4. This CDR3 has 15 amino acids. Looked up from germline, CDR1 is MDHEN and CDR2 is SYDVKM. The CDR3 region is CASSLLGLAGHEQFF. In DNA, the CDR3 is TGTGCCAGCAGTTTACTTGGACTAGCGGGACATGAGCAGTTCTTC.

This chain connects TRBV10-3 to TRBJ2-7, with TRBD2 matching 7 bases. V shed 6 bases and J 0 bases; nucleotides not matched to a gene: 8. This CDR3 has 15 amino acids. CDR1 ENHRY and CDR2 SYGVKD come from the germline V gene. As DNA, the CDR3 is TGTGCCATCAGGGGAAGCGGGGACGACTCCTACGAGCAGTACTTC. It translates to CAIRGSGDDSYEQYF.

The V gene is TRBV18, the J gene TRBJ1-1; D perhaps matches TRBD1 (5 bases). This CDR3 spans 17 amino acids. Germline lookup yields CDR1 KGHSH and CDR2 LQKENI. V lost 4 bases and J lost 0, with 18 bases in between. For the CDR3, the DNA is TGTGCCAGCTCACGGTACCAAGGGGATGTCATGAACACTGAAGCTTTCTTT. Its protein product is CASSRYQGDVMNTEAFF.

Only a few counts were recorded for this clone. The chain joins TRBV15 to TRBJ2-1; the D is unclear. Germline values: CDR1 LNHNV, CDR2 YYDKDF (reference sequence). The CDR3 is 14 residues long. Trimming removed 0 bases from V and 4 bases from J, with 7 bases in between. CDR3 in amino acids: CATSRELRYNEQFF. In DNA, the CDR3 is TGTGCCACCAGCAGAGAACTACGGTACAATGAGCAGTTCTTC.

This chain connects TRBV27 to TRBJ2-7, with D possibly being TRBD2 (5 bases). V was cut by 6 bases and J by 7 bases, with 16 bases left in between. The CDR3 spans 13 residues. Germline V gene sequence: CDR1 MNHEY, CDR2 SMNVEV (reference sequence). CDR3 DNA: TGTGCCAGCAGCCCCACGAGCGCGGGTGAGCAGTACTTC. Translated, it gives CASSPTSAGEQYF.

A few counts support this clone. The gene calls are TRBV7-3 and TRBJ1-1, with 9 bases lining up with TRBD1. Germline V CDR1 and CDR2: SGHTA, FQGTGA. This CDR3 has 15 amino acids. The V gene end was trimmed by 2 bases and the J gene end by 4 bases; junction bases not matched to a gene: 5. CDR3 protein: CASSLDRDRATEAFF. In DNA, the CDR3 is TGTGCCAGCAGCTTAGACAGGGACAGGGCCACTGAAGCTTTCTTT.

The chain combines TRBV9 with TRBJ2-7, with D perhaps matching TRBD2 (5 bases). The CDR3 consists of 14 residues. V was shortened by 0 bases and J by 6 bases, with 13 bases between the two germline ends. The germline gives CDR1 SGDLS, CDR2 YYNGEE. CDR3 loop: CASSVGGPFAEQYF. In DNA form, the CDR3 reads TGTGCCAGCAGCGTAGGAGGGCCATTCGCCGAGCAGTACTTC. The complete variable domain, with remaining parts taken from reference TRBV9 and TRBJ2-7, reads DSGVTQTPKHLITATGQRVTLRCSPRSGDLSVYWYQQSLDQGLQFLIQYYNGEERAKGNILERFSAQQFPDLHSELNLSSLELGDSALYFCASSVGGPFAEQYFGPGTRLTVT.

This rearrangement joins TRBV2 to TRBJ2-2; 14 bases agree with TRBD2. V gave up 6 bases and J gave up 7 bases; unmatched junction bases: 7. CDR1 and CDR2 (germline): SNHLY, FYNNEI. This CDR3 is 16 amino acids long. The DNA of the CDR3 is TGTGCCAGCAGGGGGACTAGCGGGGGAGCTGGCGGGGAGCTGTTTTTT. This sequence encodes CASRGTSGGAGGELFF.

The V and J genes are TRBV7-2 and TRBJ2-1; D perhaps matches TRBD2 (6 bases). Germline loops: CDR1 SGHTA, CDR2 FQGNSA. CDR3 length equals 13 residues. With 0 bases removed from V and 6 bases from J, the gap between germline ends came to 6 bases. The DNA for the CDR3 is TGTGCCAGCAGCTTAGCCGGGGGCAATGAGCAGTTCTTC. Translated: CASSLAGGNEQFF.

The chain is built from TRBV11-3 and TRBJ2-7, with D perhaps TRBD1 (6 bases). The V and J ends lost 3 bases and 0 bases respectively, with 9 bases between them. Per germline, CDR1 SGHNT and CDR2 YENEEA. This CDR3 region has 14 residues. The CDR3 nucleotides read TGTGCCAGCAGCTTTCGGGACATCTCCTACGAGCAGTACTTC. It translates to CASSFRDISYEQYF.

The V and J genes are TRBV11-2 and TRBJ2-7, with 12 nucleotides matching TRBD2. CDR1 and CDR2 (germline): SGHAT, FQNNGV. The CDR3 has 14 amino acids. Trimming cost V 7 bases and J 9 bases; bases outside gene matches: 10. CDR3 protein: CASTGGLAGSGQYF. The CDR3 region has the DNA TGTGCCAGCACCGGGGGACTAGCGGGTTCTGGGCAGTACTTC.

The rearrangement links TRBV19 to TRBJ1-5; a possible D gene is TRBD1 (6 bases). Germline CDR1 LNHDA, CDR2 SQIVND (reference sequence). The V and J ends lost 3 bases and 1 base respectively, with 13 bases between them. The CDR3 has 16 residues. CDR3 protein: CASSIGGGRSNQPQHF. DNA for the CDR3: TGTGCCAGTAGTATCGGGGGGGGCAGGAGCAATCAGCCCCAGCATTTT.